A single sample gave rise to the 29 T cell receptor beta chains below, sequenced in a study of T cells after yellow fever vaccination. TCRdb called the 5' RACE reads again in MiXCR, with one record for every CDR3 protein. The sample yields around 120,000 distinct CDR3 sequences, about 7.2% seen once. The source was CD4+ T cells sorted from PBMCs, collected roughly 47 days after the first yellow fever vaccination. Every receptor here comes from a man between 18 and 29 years old who received the YFV17D yellow fever vaccine.

This clonotype occurred many times. The CDR3 loop reads CASSRGQNYEQYF. In nucleotides, the CDR3 is TGTGCCAGCAGCCGAGGACAGAACTACGAGCAGTACTTC. This chain joins TRBV7-2 and TRBJ2-7; a possible D gene is TRBD1 (6 bases). This CDR3 comprises 13 residues. The germline V gene encodes CDR1 SGHTA and CDR2 FQGNSA. Trimming shortened V by 5 bases and J by 3 bases, and 11 bases separated the two germline ends. Full variable domain (missing parts from reference TRBV7-2 and TRBJ2-7): GAGVSQSPSNKVTEKGKDVELRCDPISGHTALYWYRQSLGQGLEFLIYFQGNSAPDKSGLPSDRFSAERTGGSVSTLTIQRTQQEDSAVYLCASSRGQNYEQYFGPGTRLTVT.

Worth noting for this clonotype: This may stem from a read error, because a much larger clone lies one nucleotide away. The chain links TRBV6-2 or TRBV6-3 to TRBJ1-2; D possibly corresponds to TRBD1 (5 bases). The V gene lost 7 bases and the J gene lost 3 bases, with 18 bases spanning the gap. Per the germline V gene, CDR1 is MNHEY and CDR2 is SVGEGT. This CDR3 comprises 15 residues. CDR3 in DNA: TGTGCCAGCACCCCGGACACGAACCTACACTATGGCTACACCTTC. It specifies CASTPDTNLHYGYTF.

This clonotype was observed many times. J is TRBJ2-7 and V is TRBV2; 8 nucleotides match TRBD1. J gave up 2 bases and V 2 bases, and 2 bases lay outside the gene matches. The CDR3 is 14 amino acids. The germline gives CDR1 SNHLY, CDR2 FYNNEI. The DNA for the CDR3 is TGTGCCAGCAGTGAACAGGGGGCGACCTACGAGCAGTACGTC. Residues: CASSEQGATYEQYV.

This clonotype was detected many times. The rearrangement joins TRBV5-1 to TRBJ2-1; 11 nucleotides line up with TRBD2. The CDR3 contains 15 residues. From germline, CDR1 is SGHRS and CDR2 YFSETQ. V lost 4 bases and J lost 2; bases outside the gene matches: 2. The CDR3: CASSPGLAAYNEQFF. The CDR3 DNA follows: TGCGCCAGCAGCCCGGGACTAGCGGCCTACAATGAGCAGTTCTTC.

This clonotype was picked up many times. This chain links TRBV27 with TRBJ1-5; D is possibly TRBD1 (5 bases). Trimming removed 6 bases from V and 0 bases from J, with 12 bases in between. The germline CDR1 and CDR2 sequences are MNHEY and SMNVEV (reference sequence). The CDR3 has 15 residues. This CDR3 reads CASSDDRNSNQPQHF. In DNA form, the CDR3 reads TGTGCCAGCAGCGACGACAGAAATAGCAATCAGCCCCAGCATTTT.

This clonotype was seen more than once but under ten times. J is TRBJ1-5 and V is TRBV7-9; D unresolved. Trimming removed 5 bases at V and 5 bases at J, with 7 bases between. Per the germline V gene, CDR1 is SEHNR and CDR2 is FQNEAQ (reference sequence). CDR3 size: 12 residues. The CDR3 loop reads CASSRIDQPQHF. In DNA, the CDR3 is TGTGCCAGCAGCCGAATCGATCAGCCCCAGCATTTT.

In its sample, this clonotype was seen many times. V usage is TRBV5-1 and J usage is TRBJ2-3; possibly TRBD1 or TRBD2 for D (5 bases each). The V end was cut by 4 bases, the J end by 3 bases, with 15 bases between. The CDR3 is made up of 15 amino acids. Germline lookup yields CDR1 SGHRS and CDR2 YFSETQ. CDR3 region: CASSIGDWGTDTQYF. CDR3 sequence (DNA): TGCGCCAGCAGCATCGGGGATTGGGGGACAGATACGCAGTATTTT. Using reference TRBV5-1 and TRBJ2-3 for the parts outside the CDR3, the full variable domain is KAGVTQTPRYLIKTRGQQVTLSCSPISGHRSVSWYQQTPGQGLQFLFEYFSETQRNKGNFPGRFSGRQFSNSRSEMNVSTLELGDSALYLCASSIGDWGTDTQYFGPGTRLTVL.

This clonotype was counted ten times or more. The chain joins TRBV6-1 to TRBJ2-3; D uncertain. The V and J ends lost 6 bases and 0 bases respectively, with 10 bases between them. CDR1 and CDR2 from the germline V gene are MNHNS and SASEGT. The CDR3 contains 14 residues. DNA of the CDR3: TGTGCCAGCAGGGAACGGACGAGCACAGATACGCAGTATTTT. It codes for CASRERTSTDTQYF.

This clonotype has ten or more counts. This rearrangement joins TRBV12-3 or TRBV12-4 to TRBJ1-6; no clear D gene. V was cut by 6 bases and J by 2 bases, with 8 bases left in between. The CDR3 has 14 amino acids. The CDR3 bases are TGTGCCAGCAGCCCGACGGCCTATAATTCACCCCTCCACTTT. Its protein product is CASSPTAYNSPLHF.

This clonotype showed up many times. The rearrangement uses TRBV15 and TRBJ1-1; possible D gene TRBD1, 6 bases. CDR1 and CDR2 from the germline V gene are LNHNV and YYDKDF (reference sequence). Trimming shortened V by 0 bases and J by 11 bases, and 13 bases separated the two germline ends. CDR3 length: 13 residues. The CDR3 DNA reads as TGTGCCACCAGCAGAGACCAGGGGCAACGGGCTTTCTTT. This encodes CATSRDQGQRAFF. Together with reference TRBV15 and TRBJ1-1, the CDR3 gives the full variable domain: DAMVIQNPRYQVTQFGKPVTLSCSQTLNHNVMYWYQQKSSQAPKLLFHYYDKDFNNEADTPDNFQSRRPNTSFCFLDIRSPGLGDTAMYLCATSRDQGQRAFFGQGTRLTVV.

This clonotype was detected ten times or more. The CDR3 sequence: CASSRSWGGNQPQHF. In nucleotides, the CDR3 is TGTGCCAGCAGCCGCTCATGGGGCGGCAATCAGCCCCAGCATTTT. The gene calls are TRBV7-2 and TRBJ1-5, with TRBD1 as a possible D gene (5 bases). This CDR3 spans 15 amino acids. CDR1 is SGHTA and CDR2 is FQGNSA in the germline V gene. Trimming removed 5 bases from V and 2 bases from J, with 13 bases in between.

This clonotype turned up a few times. The chain employs TRBV7-3 and TRBJ1-1, with D tentatively TRBD1 (5 bases). Germline CDR1 is SGHTA and CDR2 is FQGTGA. The CDR3 loop spans 12 amino acids. V was trimmed by 3 bases and J by 10 bases, leaving 12 bases between them. Written as DNA, the CDR3 is TGTGCCAGCAGCTTCGCAGGGCGGGCAGCTTTCTTT. Its protein product is CASSFAGRAAFF. Complete variable domain (other parts from reference TRBV7-3 and TRBJ1-1): GAGVSQTPSNKVTEKGKYVELRCDPISGHTALYWYRQSLGQGPEFLIYFQGTGAADDSGLPNDRFFAVRPEGSVSTLKIQRTERGDSAVYLCASSFAGRAAFFGQGTRLTVV.

This clonotype was recorded at least ten times. This chain connects TRBV5-4 to TRBJ1-4; D gene ambiguous. V lost 0 bases, J lost 5 bases, and 5 bases lay in between. Germline lookup yields CDR1 SGHNT and CDR2 YYREEE (reference sequence). This CDR3 contains 13 residues. Written as DNA, the CDR3 is TGTGCCAGCAGCTTGGGGGGAAATGAAAAACTGTTTTTT. Translation: CASSLGGNEKLFF.

There are many counts of this clonotype. The rearrangement links TRBV15 to TRBJ1-2; weak D call: TRBD1 (5 bases). Trimming stripped 1 base from V and 5 bases from J, with 14 bases between. The CDR3 sequence is 15 residues long. Germline V CDR1 and CDR2: LNHNV, YYDKDF (reference sequence). The CDR3 bases are TGTGCCACCAGCAGAGCCCCCTCAGGGAGGTATGGCTACACCTTC. This gives the protein CATSRAPSGRYGYTF. Full variable domain (remainder filled in from reference TRBV15 and TRBJ1-2): DAMVIQNPRYQVTQFGKPVTLSCSQTLNHNVMYWYQQKSSQAPKLLFHYYDKDFNNEADTPDNFQSRRPNTSFCFLDIRSPGLGDTAMYLCATSRAPSGRYGYTFGSGTRLTVV.

In this sample, this clonotype turned up many times. Germline and junction disagree at one end, which may indicate a read error. The chain employs TRBV5-1 and TRBJ1-1; D gene ambiguous. The CDR3 is 12 amino acids. Germline V CDR1 and CDR2: SGHRS, YFSETQ. The CDR3 nucleotides are TGTGCCAGCAGTTTTAGTGGCACTGAAGCTTTCTTT. Translating gives CASSFSGTEAFF.

This clonotype has at least ten counts. The chain is built from TRBV12-3 or TRBV12-4 and TRBJ2-3; 7 bases are a match to TRBD2. CDR3 length: 14 amino acids. J lost 5 bases, V lost 3 bases, and 5 bases had no gene match. The CDR3 DNA is TGTGCCAGCAGTTTCGGTGGGGGGGGAGATACGCAGTATTTT. Translation gives CASSFGGGGDTQYF.

This clonotype showed up many times. The chain recombines TRBV5-6 with TRBJ2-7, with D perhaps matching TRBD1 or TRBD2 (5 bases each). In germline, CDR1 is SGHDT, CDR2 YYEEEE. Trimming took 6 bases from V and 5 from J, leaving 15 bases between them. The CDR3 sequence is 13 residues long. The CDR3 protein is CASKPGQTDEQYF. In DNA form, the CDR3 reads TGTGCCAGCAAACCGGGGCAGACAGACGAGCAGTACTTC.

This clonotype was found a few times. CDR3: CASSLGGGILSYEQYF. As DNA, the CDR3 is TGTGCCAGCAGCTTAGGCGGCGGCATCCTCTCCTACGAGCAGTACTTC. V usage is TRBV5-8 and J usage is TRBJ2-7; D gene uncertain. Per germline, CDR1 SGHTS and CDR2 YDEGEE. CDR3 length: 16 amino acids. Trimming stripped 2 bases from V and 0 bases from J, with 15 bases between. Full variable domain (missing parts from reference TRBV5-8 and TRBJ2-7): EAGVTQSPTHLIKTRGQQATLRCSPISGHTSVYWYQQALGLGLQFLLWYDEGEERNRGNFPPRFSGRQFPNYSSELNVNALELEDSALYLCASSLGGGILSYEQYFGPGTRLTVT.

Only a few counts were recorded for this clonotype. This rearrangement joins TRBV11-3 to TRBJ2-2; D is ambiguous. This CDR3 has 14 amino acids. From germline, CDR1 is SGHNT and CDR2 YENEEA. Between the trimmed V and J ends, which lost 4 bases and 8 bases, there was a span of 14 bases. The CDR3 here is CASSSRTQPGELFF. The CDR3 region has the DNA TGTGCCAGCAGCTCACGGACCCAACCAGGGGAGCTGTTTTTT.

This clonotype appeared many times. The V and J genes are TRBV5-5 and TRBJ2-7, with no clear D. The germline V and J ends were trimmed by 0 bases and 11 bases, with 18 bases remaining between them. Germline V lookup: CDR1 SGHKS, CDR2 YYEKEE (reference sequence). The CDR3 is made up of 14 amino acids. The CDR3, as DNA: TGTGCCAGCAGCTTGGGGGTTGCCGCCAAACGGGAGTACGTC. This translates into CASSLGVAAKREYV.

Many counts were recorded for this clonotype. The J gene is TRBJ2-2, the V gene TRBV7-2; 8 bases are a match to TRBD2. Unmatched junction bases numbered 13, after V lost 5 bases and J lost 5 bases. The CDR3 loop spans 17 amino acids. Germline lookup yields CDR1 SGHTA and CDR2 FQGNSA. DNA of the CDR3: TGTGCCAGCAGCACCCGTCGGGGGGGGCCGATTACCGGGGAGCTGTTTTTT. Its protein product is CASSTRRGGPITGELFF.

This clonotype was detected many times. The V gene is TRBV7-8, the J gene TRBJ2-2; D might be TRBD2 (6 bases). Germline V gene lookup returns CDR1 SGHVS and CDR2 FQNEAQ. The CDR3 contains 17 residues. V lost 3 bases and J lost 4, with 18 bases in between. The DNA of the CDR3 is TGTGCCAGCAGCTTCTTTATGGCGGGGAGATTCACCGGGGAGCTGTTTTTT. As protein: CASSFFMAGRFTGELFF.

This clonotype was picked up many times. The CDR3 nucleotides are TGTGCCAGCAGCCCTTTCTCCGAAAAACTGTTTTTT. It is translated as CASSPFSEKLFF. The chain joins TRBV7-6 to TRBJ1-4; D unresolved. The CDR3 length is 12 residues. V was pared by 5 bases and J by 8 bases, with 9 bases between. CDR1 is SGHVS, CDR2 FNYEAQ, per germline.

This clonotype was observed many times. V is TRBV6-1 and J is TRBJ2-7, with a weak D call TRBD2 (7 bases). CDR3 length: 15 amino acids. V lost 6 bases and J 5 bases, leaving 20 bases between the germline ends. Germline loops: CDR1 MNHNS, CDR2 SASEGT. The DNA of the CDR3 is TGTGCCAGCAGACCGACTCCCGGGGGGCCGAACGAGCAGTACTTC. It encodes CASRPTPGGPNEQYF.

This clonotype was counted ten times or more. The chain recombines TRBV20-1 with TRBJ1-5; D uncertain. Trimming took 1 base from V and 0 from J, leaving 4 bases between them. The germline V gene encodes CDR1 DFQATT and CDR2 SNEGSKA (reference sequence). This CDR3 contains 13 residues. CDR3 protein: CSARVSSNQPQHF. DNA of the CDR3: TGCAGTGCTAGAGTTTCTAGCAATCAGCCCCAGCATTTT.

The chain carries TRBV5-4 and TRBJ2-7; unclear D gene. V lost 9 bases, J lost 4 bases, and 11 bases lay in between. The CDR3 runs to 11 residues. The germline CDR1 and CDR2 sequences are SGHNT and YYREEE (reference sequence). The CDR3 region is CATPVVYEQYV. The CDR3 nucleotides are TGTGCCACCCCAGTTGTGTACGAGCAGTACGTC.

This clonotype appeared many times. This sequence joins TRBV5-1 and TRBJ1-2; 12 bases agree with TRBD1. Per germline, CDR1 SGHRS and CDR2 YFSETQ. The trim removed 3 bases at V and 7 bases at J, leaving 7 bases unmatched. The length of the CDR3 is 15 residues. CDR3 sequence (DNA): TGCGCCAGCAGCTCCAATCCGGGACAGGGGGCTGGCTACACCTTC. It is translated as CASSSNPGQGAGYTF.

This clonotype appeared many times. The J gene is TRBJ1-1, the V gene TRBV10-3; 8 nucleotides align to TRBD1. This CDR3 region has 14 residues. Losses at the gene ends were 3 bases for V and 3 bases for J; bases not matched to a gene: 3. The germline CDR1 and CDR2 sequences are ENHRY and SYGVKD. The CDR3 sequence is CAISDSTGDTEAFF. For the CDR3, the DNA is TGTGCCATCAGTGACTCGACAGGGGACACTGAAGCTTTCTTT.

The chain couples TRBV10-3 to TRBJ2-3, with 10 bases that match TRBD2. This CDR3 is 16 amino acids long. V gave up 4 bases and J gave up 6 bases; unmatched junction bases: 10. CDR1 and CDR2 from the germline V gene are ENHRY and SYGVKD. The CDR3 nucleotides read TGTGCCATCAGTGCTCTAGCGGGGGCCGGTTCCGATACGCAGTATTTT. Translating gives CAISALAGAGSDTQYF.